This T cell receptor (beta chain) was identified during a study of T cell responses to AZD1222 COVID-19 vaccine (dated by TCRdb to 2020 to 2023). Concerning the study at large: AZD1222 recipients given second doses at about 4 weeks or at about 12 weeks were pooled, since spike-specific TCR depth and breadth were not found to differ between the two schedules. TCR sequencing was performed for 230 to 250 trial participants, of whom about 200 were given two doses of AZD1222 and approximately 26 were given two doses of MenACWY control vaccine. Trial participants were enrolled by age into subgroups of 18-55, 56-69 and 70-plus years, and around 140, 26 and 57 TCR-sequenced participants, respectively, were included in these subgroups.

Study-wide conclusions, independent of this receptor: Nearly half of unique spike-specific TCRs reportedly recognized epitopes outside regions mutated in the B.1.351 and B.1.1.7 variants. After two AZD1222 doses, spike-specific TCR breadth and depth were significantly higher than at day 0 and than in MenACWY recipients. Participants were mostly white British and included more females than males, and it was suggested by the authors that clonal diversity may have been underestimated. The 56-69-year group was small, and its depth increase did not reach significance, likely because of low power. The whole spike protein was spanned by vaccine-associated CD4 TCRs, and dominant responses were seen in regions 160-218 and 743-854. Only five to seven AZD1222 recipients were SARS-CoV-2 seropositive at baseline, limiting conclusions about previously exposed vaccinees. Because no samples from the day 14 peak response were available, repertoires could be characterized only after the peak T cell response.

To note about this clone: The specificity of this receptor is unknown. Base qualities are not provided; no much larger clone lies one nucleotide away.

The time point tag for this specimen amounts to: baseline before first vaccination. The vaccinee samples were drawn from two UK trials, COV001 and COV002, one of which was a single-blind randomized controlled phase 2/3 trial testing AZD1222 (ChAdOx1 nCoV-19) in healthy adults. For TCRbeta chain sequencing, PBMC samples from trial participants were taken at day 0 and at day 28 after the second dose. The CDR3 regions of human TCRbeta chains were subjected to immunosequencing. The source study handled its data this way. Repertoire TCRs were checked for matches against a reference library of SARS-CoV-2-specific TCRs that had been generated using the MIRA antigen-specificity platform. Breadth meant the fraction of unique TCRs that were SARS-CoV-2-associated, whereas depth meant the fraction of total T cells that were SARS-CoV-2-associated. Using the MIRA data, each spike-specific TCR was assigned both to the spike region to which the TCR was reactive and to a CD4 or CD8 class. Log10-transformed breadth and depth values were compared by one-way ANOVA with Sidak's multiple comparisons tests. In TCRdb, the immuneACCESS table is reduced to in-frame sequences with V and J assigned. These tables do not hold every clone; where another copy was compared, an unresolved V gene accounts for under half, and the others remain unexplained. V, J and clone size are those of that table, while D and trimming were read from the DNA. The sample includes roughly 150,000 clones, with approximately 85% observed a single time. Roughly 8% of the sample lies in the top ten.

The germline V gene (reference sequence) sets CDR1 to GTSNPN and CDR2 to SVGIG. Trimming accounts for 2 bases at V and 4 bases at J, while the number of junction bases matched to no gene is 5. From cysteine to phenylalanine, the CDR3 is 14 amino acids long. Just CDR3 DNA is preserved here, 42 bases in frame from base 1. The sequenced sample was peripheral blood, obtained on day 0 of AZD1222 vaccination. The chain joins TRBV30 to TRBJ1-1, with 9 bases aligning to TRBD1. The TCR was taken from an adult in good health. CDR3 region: CAWSTGQGSTEAFF. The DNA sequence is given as TGTGCCTGGAGTACGGGACAGGGTTCCACTGAAGCTTTCTTT.